One T cell receptor beta chain is described in this entry. Its antigen is as yet unknown. A read error may explain this, as a much larger clone is one base away. Germline V gives CDR1 SGHVS, CDR2 FQNEAQ. The CDR3 loop spans 13 amino acids. The data are from a study of tumor-infiltrating lymphocytes in primary liver carcinoma. Regarding the study as a whole: There were only about 8-25% of top clones found in all five tumor regions.

The tissue used was unsorted bulk material of roughly 17-34 mg. RNA and DNA were co-extracted from it with the AllPrep DNA/RNA mini kit. The researchers produced TCR beta cDNA from roughly 500 ng total RNA with a constant-region primer. Library construction for TCR beta comprised three nested multiplex PCR rounds performed with slightly modified ARM-PCR. A C-beta reverse primer was combined with TRBV1-TRBV30 forward primers in the first two PCR rounds, and each round had 10 cycles. From the multiplex PCR reads, TCRdb called clonotypes with MiXCR, one entry per CDR3 protein. The sample records roughly 100,000 distinct CDR3 sequences, 80% to 85% being singletons.

This receptor was identified in a man in his forties with primary liver carcinoma and hepatitis B virus infection. Sequenced: liver tumor tissue from sampling region 3. As for subset: tumor region T3, left-lateral pole. V and J are TRBV7-8 and TRBJ2-1, with a possible D match to TRBD2 (6 bases). The chain's CDR3 is CVSSSLASNEQFF. The CDR3 DNA reads as TGTGTCAGCAGCTCACTAGCTTCAAATGAGCAGTTCTTC.